This T cell receptor (beta chain) was documented in a study of Ad26.COV2.S vaccination and SARS-CoV-2 variants. About the research overall: Once, or twice with 56 days between doses, Ad26.COV2.S was given intramuscularly.

This CDR3 comprises 15 residues. Germline CDR1 is LGHNA and CDR2 is YNFKEQ. V was pared by 3 bases and J by 1 base, with 10 bases between. Study conclusions and caveats: Recipients of either vaccine or placebo displayed similar breadth of non-spike TCRs.

Clones were read by immunoSEQ multiplex PCR, and TCRdb kept only the in-frame ones, dropping some. This sample has some 640,000 clones; roughly 90% occur once, and the top ten carry roughly 1.5%. With respect to this clone: Its target is unknown.

Treatment: some 19 received Ad26.COV2.S at low or high dose, single or two shots; 5 received placebo; per-sample allocation not given. Repertoires come from day 63 after the first vaccine or placebo injection. This person who donated was an adult of 18-55 years in Boston. Its platform was an Ad26 vector, and its expressed antigen was Wuhan-strain SARS-CoV-2 spike. The V call is TRBV4-2, the J call TRBJ2-1; D remains unclear. Material: peripheral blood, obtained in a trial of Ad26.COV2.S vaccine versus placebo. This clonotype was sampled from a person between 18 and 60 years old who received the Ad26.COV2.S COVID-19 vaccine or a placebo. The chain's CDR3 is CASSQEPQSYNEQFF. CDR3 coding DNA: TGTGCCAGCAGCCAGGAACCCCAATCCTACAATGAGCAGTTCTTC.